This section outlines one T cell receptor (beta chain) sequence together with its context. The sample comes from a study of blood T cell repertoires in COVID-19. Study background: Collection of acute and convalescent COVID-19 samples took place in the United States, Italy and Spain. T cells, B-cell-depleted T cells, or PBMCs provided the cDNA or gDNA that served as material.

The germline CDR1 and CDR2 sequences are MGHRA and YSYEKL. The V end was cut by 3 bases, the J end by 8 bases, with 10 bases between. The CDR3 is made up of 12 amino acids. Clones were sequenced by immunoSEQ multiplex PCR, and TCRdb holds only the in-frame ones, with some missing. This repertoire shows roughly 120,000 clones, 70% to 90% found once; its top ten account for 15% to 20%. The sample taken for sequencing was peripheral blood. This chain connects TRBV4-1 to TRBJ1-2; TRBD1 might be the D (6 bases). The clonotype originates from a woman aged 55-70 years with acute or convalescent COVID-19. This chain's CDR3 is CASSQDSQGYTF. In DNA, the CDR3 is TGCGCCAGCAGCCAGGACAGCCAAGGCTACACCTTC.